This TCR beta chain was documented in a study of radiation and T cells in renal cell carcinoma (TCRdb year 2020). A note on the overall study: Samples came from a clinical trial, in which primary renal cell carcinomas received 15 Gy stereotactic body radiation therapy followed by nephrectomy 4 weeks later. In total, 53 samples underwent TCR beta sequencing: 25 or so tumors plus 27 peripheral blood samples. In the roughly 54 samples combined, 4,016,671 unique CDR3 nucleotide sequences were found, encoding approximately 2,800,000 unique CDR3 amino acid sequences. Paper-wide results and their limitations: Because the trial had a single-armed design, the trial could not examine how radiation dose or scheduling affected the TCR repertoire. Because no pretreatment tumor biopsies were available, whether clonotypes were present in the tumor at baseline could not be determined. Changes in the blood repertoire were not tracked past 4 weeks after treatment. An increase in top tumor clonotypes in blood was observed from baseline to 2 weeks post-radiation, followed by contraction by 4 weeks, which was taken to suggest transient expansion of tumor-resident clones.

The meaning of the sample's time point label: blood 2 weeks post-SBRT. The meaning of the sample's treatment or condition label: 15 Gy SBRT to primary tumor, nephrectomy 4 weeks later. To follow tumor-enriched clonotypes, serial peripheral blood was collected from radiation-treated patients at baseline and at 2 weeks and 4 weeks after SBRT. Renal cell carcinoma with clear cell pathology was present in all patients. Genomic DNA for TCR sequencing was prepared using the QIAamp DNA Blood Mini Kit (Qiagen). Only samples passing all quality control checks were included in the analyses. A note on this clone: No cognate antigen has been identified for it. Base qualities are not recorded, but no much larger clone differs from it by a single base.

The CDR3 sequence holds 14 residues, the cysteine and phenylalanine included. The only DNA kept is the CDR3, 42 bases in frame from the first base. As encoded in the germline V gene, CDR1 is SGHTA while CDR2 is FQGNSA. The V end gives up 0 bases and the J end 6 bases, leaving 4 bases in the junction not matched to a gene. TCR beta libraries were generated from genomic DNA with the immunoSEQ kit, following the manufacturer's recommendations. To prepare libraries, a first multiplex PCR with proprietary primers was run, followed by a second PCR that added unique barcodes, and a bead cleanup was done after each round. Each sample batch included a kit-provided positive control reaction and a negative control reaction. The final libraries underwent checking on an Agilent 4200 TapeStation D1000 ScreenTape, volumetric pooling, and quantification by qPCR. Sequencing ran on an Illumina NextSeq500 with a MidOutput 150-cycle cartridge, using 156 Read1 and 15 Index1 cycles with kit custom primers. The pooled library was loaded at roughly 0.93 pM, with an approximately 20% PhiX control spiked in. The authors processed their data as follows. Vendor-processed data were analyzed in R, and a clonotype was defined as all T cells sharing the same CDR3 nucleotide sequence. For clone abundance analyses, frequencies were normalized to the 10,000 most abundant clones per sample. Public T cell clones, which averaged fewer than five per sample, were removed prior to analysis. A difference in abundance of at least 32-fold between compartments was used to define tumor-enriched and baseline blood-enriched clonotypes. A beta-binomial differential abundance model was used to identify clonotypes that were expanded or contracted between blood time points. Similarity between tumor and blood repertoires was quantified using the Baroni-Urbani and Buser coefficient, and groups were compared with two-tailed Wilcoxon tests in R. TCRdb mirrors the immuneACCESS table, restricted to in-frame sequences. Some clones are absent from its copies; in checked studies, under half trace to an unresolved V gene, and the reason for the others is unknown. V, J and clone size were drawn from that table, and D and trimming were deduced from the DNA. For this sample there are about 150,000 clones; approximately 88% appear just once. The top ten clonotypes cover roughly 13% of the sample.

The rearrangement combines TRBV7-2 with TRBJ1-2, and 7 junction bases match TRBD1. The sequencing used blood, collected from a patient whose treatment included radiotherapy and nephrectomy. The source of this sequence is a woman aged 50 to 65 with renal cell carcinoma. The DNA sequence is as follows: TGTGCCAGCAGCTTAGCGTTCACAGGGGATGGCTACACCTTC. It is translated as CASSLAFTGDGYTF.